This T cell receptor (beta chain) was recovered during a study of cytomegalovirus exposure and HLA in healthy donors. The PCR was carried out with 60 Vbeta primers and 13 Jbeta primers. The protocol was immunoSEQ multiplex PCR, while the TCRdb copy is restricted to in-frame clones and leaves out a portion. The sample has about 140,000 clones; 76% are singletons. This clone was observed a handful of times. The sequence was collected from a man younger than 30 in good health and CMV-seronegative. The source material was PBMCs.

Here the CDR3 reads CASSLFRGADTEAFF. CDR3 sequence (DNA): TGCGCCAGCAGCTTGTTCCGGGGGGCGGACACTGAAGCTTTCTTT. The chain couples TRBV5-1 to TRBJ1-1; D may be TRBD1 (6 bases). Germline CDR1 SGHRS, CDR2 YFSETQ. V lost 1 base to trimming and J lost 3 bases, with 13 bases between them. The CDR3 is 15 amino acids.